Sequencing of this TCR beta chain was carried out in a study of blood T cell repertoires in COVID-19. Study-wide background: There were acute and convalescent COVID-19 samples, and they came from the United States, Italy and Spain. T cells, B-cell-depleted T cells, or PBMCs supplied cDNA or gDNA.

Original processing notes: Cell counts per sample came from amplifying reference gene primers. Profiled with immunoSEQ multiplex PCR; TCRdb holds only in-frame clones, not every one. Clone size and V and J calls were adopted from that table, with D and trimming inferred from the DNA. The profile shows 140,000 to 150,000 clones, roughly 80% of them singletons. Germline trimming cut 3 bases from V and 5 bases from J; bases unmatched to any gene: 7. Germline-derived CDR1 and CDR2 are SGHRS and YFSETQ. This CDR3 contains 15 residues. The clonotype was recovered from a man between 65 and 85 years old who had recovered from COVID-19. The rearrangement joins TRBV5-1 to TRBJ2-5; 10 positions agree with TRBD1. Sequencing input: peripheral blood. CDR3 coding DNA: TGCGCCAGCAGCTGGACGACAGGGGGCTTGGAGACCCAGTACTTC. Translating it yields CASSWTTGGLETQYF.